Detailed here is one T cell receptor beta chain. With random hexamers, reverse transcription was performed on roughly 0.45 to 1 ug of RNA. MiXCR, applied by TCRdb to the immunoSEQ multiplex PCR reads, yields one record per CDR3 protein. The repertoire holds over 150,000 distinct CDR3 sequences, with just under 95% as singletons. The CDR3 covers 14 residues. Trimming pared 3 bases from V and 5 bases from J, leaving 13 bases between. Looked up from germline, CDR1 is MNHNS and CDR2 is SASEGT. This sample was taken from a study of CD8 T cells in Susac syndrome. The sequence was obtained from a human donor with Susac syndrome. Sequenced input: CD4+ T cells from PBMCs. The chain recombines TRBV6-1 with TRBJ1-2, with a tentative D call TRBD1 (5 bases). The DNA for the CDR3 is TGTGCCAGCAGTGATGGGACCTCATCATATGGCTACACCTTC. It is translated as CASSDGTSSYGYTF.